The present T cell receptor beta chain was sequenced within a study of blood T cell repertoires in COVID-19 (dated by TCRdb to the early 2020s). Notes on the research overall: Collaborator samples came from the United States, Italy and Spain and covered acute and convalescent phases of COVID-19. The prospective study material was composed of cDNA or gDNA derived from T cells, B-cell-depleted T cells, or PBMCs. Subjects who had been exposed to COVID-19, were actively infected with it, or had recovered from it provided the deeply sampled blood TCRbeta repertoires that made up the dataset. The repertoires were released in a freely available public database intended as a resource for research on the immune response to SARS-CoV-2. Samples came from the ongoing ImmuneRACE study (first 160 participants) plus 1,254 subjects from 6 global collaborators. Nearly every sample came with metadata listing a de-identified subject ID, COVID-19 status, age in years and sex. Where HLA class I and class II types were available, the types were taken from metadata supplied by the sample provider, not from assay-based typing. The study at large found these results: How much clinical and demographic metadata was included differed by source and by participant, and the metadata was provided uncurated.

The collaborating institutions used their own protocols to collect whole blood in K2EDTA tubes. Collaborator samples were shipped for TCRbeta analysis as frozen whole blood, isolated PBMCs, or DNA extracted from either sample type. Concerning this clone: The antigen it binds to is not known. Base qualities are not provided; no much larger clone lies one nucleotide away.

After removal of 4 bases from V and 0 bases from J, the junction retains 11 bases not matched to a gene. Reading from cysteine to phenylalanine, the CDR3 counts 17 amino acids. Only the CDR3 DNA is retained, 51 bases long and in frame from the first base. CDR1 and CDR2, per the germline V gene, are KGHSH and LQKENI. TCRbeta CDR3 regions were amplified from genomic DNA using the immunoSEQ Assay, a bias-controlled multiplex PCR. The authors' analysis ran thus. Nucleated cell counts per sample were estimated from amplification of reference gene primers within the assay. Sequence reads were collapsed and filtered to measure the absolute abundance of every unique TCRbeta CDR3 rearrangement. For each sample, productive Simpson clonality was calculated by taking the square root of Simpson's diversity index across productive rearrangements. This is the immuneACCESS table as TCRdb keeps it, with only in-frame sequences that have V and J called. A part of the clones is gone; compared with another copy, unresolved V genes explain less than half, and the rest is unexplained. The DNA gave D and trimming, while V, J and clone size come from that table. Present in this sample are about 160,000 clones, 90% of which were seen just once. Roughly a sixth of the sample is in the top ten clones.

The sequence was obtained from a man aged 60 to 75 with active or convalescent COVID-19. The source material was peripheral blood. The chain is encoded by TRBV18 joined to TRBJ1-1; 7 of the junction bases match TRBD1. The CDR3 region has the sequence CASSLYSPGGMNTEAFF. The nucleotide sequence reads TGTGCCAGCTCACTATACTCTCCAGGGGGAATGAACACTGAAGCTTTCTTT.